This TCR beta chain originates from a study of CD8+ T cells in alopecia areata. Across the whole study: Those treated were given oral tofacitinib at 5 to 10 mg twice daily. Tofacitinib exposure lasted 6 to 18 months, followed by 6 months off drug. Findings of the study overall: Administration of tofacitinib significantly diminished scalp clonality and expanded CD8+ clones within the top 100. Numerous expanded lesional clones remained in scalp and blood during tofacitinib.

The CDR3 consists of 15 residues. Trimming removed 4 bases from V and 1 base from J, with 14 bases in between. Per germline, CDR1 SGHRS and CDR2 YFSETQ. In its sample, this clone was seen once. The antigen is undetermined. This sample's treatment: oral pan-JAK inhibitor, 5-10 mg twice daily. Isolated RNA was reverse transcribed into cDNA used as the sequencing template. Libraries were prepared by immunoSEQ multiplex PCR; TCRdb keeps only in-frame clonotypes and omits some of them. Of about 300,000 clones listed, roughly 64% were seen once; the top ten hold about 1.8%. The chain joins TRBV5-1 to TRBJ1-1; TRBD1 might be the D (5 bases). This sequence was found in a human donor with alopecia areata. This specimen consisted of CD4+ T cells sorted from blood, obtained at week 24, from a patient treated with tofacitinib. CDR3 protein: CASSLVGGANTEAFF. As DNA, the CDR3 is TGCGCCAGCAGCCTGGTCGGGGGAGCGAACACTGAAGCTTTCTTT.